These 26 T cell receptor beta chains share one sample of origin, sequenced in a study of blood T cell repertoires in COVID-19. Assay: immunoSEQ multiplex PCR; the TCRdb copy retains only in-frame clones and omits some. The sample has 300,000 to 500,000 clones, 88% seen once. The source material was PBMCs or T cells enriched from blood (not recorded which). These TCRs come from a woman aged 40 to 50 with acute COVID-19.

V gene TRBV3-1 (or the pseudogene TRBV3-2) combines with J gene TRBJ1-5, with D possibly matching TRBD1 (5 bases). Trimming cost V 3 bases and J 3 bases, with 9 bases left between them. From germline, CDR1 is LGHDT and CDR2 YNNKEL (reference sequence). This CDR3 contains 14 residues. Here the CDR3 reads CASSHGGDNQPQHF. CDR3 bases: TGTGCCAGCAGCCATGGAGGGGACAATCAGCCCCAGCATTTT.

The V call is TRBV29-1, the J call TRBJ1-2; 9 bases align to TRBD1. The CDR3 consists of 14 residues. With V trimmed by 6 bases and J by 8 bases, 13 bases remained unmatched. Germline loops: CDR1 SQVTM, CDR2 ANQGSEA. This CDR3 reads CSVERYRGRGGYTF. DNA for the CDR3: TGCAGCGTCGAGAGGTACAGGGGGCGCGGGGGCTACACCTTC.

This clone has only one observation. The chain recombines TRBV27 with TRBJ2-7, with 9 bases lining up with TRBD1. The ends lost 5 bases at V and 1 base at J; junction bases unmatched: 6. Germline CDR1 MNHEY, CDR2 SMNVEV (reference sequence). The CDR3 runs to 15 residues. The CDR3 loop reads CASSTGQGFSYEQYF. Here the CDR3 DNA reads TGTGCCAGCAGTACGGGACAGGGTTTTTCCTACGAGCAGTACTTC.

This chain connects TRBV5-4 to TRBJ1-1, with D perhaps matching TRBD1 (6 bases). The V gene lost 4 bases and the J gene lost 6 bases, with 16 bases spanning the gap. The CDR3 runs 14 residues. CDR1 SGHNT and CDR2 YYREEE come from the germline V gene (reference sequence). CDR3 residues: CASSPGGAGAEAFF. The CDR3 nucleotides are TGTGCCAGCAGCCCCGGGGGGGCGGGCGCTGAAGCTTTCTTT.

The CDR3 bases are TGCAGCGTGCACCTCGGGGGAGAGACCCAGTACTTC. It translates to CSVHLGGETQYF. V and J are TRBV29-1 and TRBJ2-5; TRBD2 might be the D (6 bases). Trimming cost V 6 bases and J 4 bases, with 12 bases left between them. Germline values: CDR1 SQVTM, CDR2 ANQGSEA. The CDR3 spans 12 residues. Full variable domain (missing parts from reference TRBV29-1 and TRBJ2-5): SAVISQKPSRDICQRGTSLTIQCQVDSQVTMMFWYRQQPGQSLTLIATANQGSEATYESGFVIDKFPISRPNLTFSTLTVSNMSPEDSSIYLCSVHLGGETQYFGPGTRLLVL.

V usage is TRBV6-5 and J usage is TRBJ2-7; D perhaps matches TRBD2 (6 bases). Trimming cost V 10 bases and J 4 bases, with 20 bases left between them. Germline-derived CDR1 and CDR2 are MNHEY and SVGAGI. The CDR3 has 14 residues. The CDR3 nucleotides are TGTGCCACCCTAATGTGGGGCGCGGGATACGAGCAGTACTTC. This encodes CATLMWGAGYEQYF.

The chain carries TRBV9 and TRBJ2-1; 12 bases match TRBD2. Germline trimming cut 5 bases from V and 7 bases from J; bases unmatched to any gene: 7. From germline, CDR1 is SGDLS and CDR2 YYNGEE. This CDR3 is built from 15 residues. The CDR3 is CASSPAGLAGNEQFF. The CDR3 DNA sequence: TGTGCCAGCAGTCCGGCAGGACTAGCGGGGAATGAGCAGTTCTTC.

The rearrangement links TRBV5-8 to TRBJ1-2; D is ambiguous. Germline V gene sequence: CDR1 SGHTS, CDR2 YDEGEE. The V end lost 1 base, the J end lost 5 bases, and 9 bases lay between the germline ends. The CDR3 runs to 13 residues. This CDR3 is CASSLRPEYGYTF. CDR3 in DNA: TGTGCCAGCAGCTTGAGACCGGAGTATGGCTACACCTTC.

V gene TRBV2 combines with J gene TRBJ2-4, with no clear D. CDR1 is SNHLY, CDR2 FYNNEI, per germline. The CDR3 is made up of 16 amino acids. The ends were cut back, 5 bases at V and 1 base at J, with 15 bases in the middle. CDR3 in amino acids: CASSQIQDLAKNIQYF. The CDR3 nucleotides are TGTGCCAGCAGTCAGATTCAAGATTTGGCCAAAAACATTCAGTACTTC.

The gene calls are TRBV4-1 and TRBJ1-4; TRBD1 agrees at 7 bases. The germline gives CDR1 MGHRA, CDR2 YSYEKL. The CDR3 spans 14 residues. V shed 3 bases and J 7 bases; nucleotides not matched to a gene: 5. The CDR3 spells CASSQSRGVEKLFF. In nucleotides, the CDR3 is TGCGCCAGCAGCCAGAGCAGGGGGGTTGAAAAACTGTTTTTT.

V gene TRBV4-2 combines with J gene TRBJ2-3; 7 bases fit TRBD2. V shed 4 bases and J 2 bases; nucleotides not matched to a gene: 15. Looked up from germline, CDR1 is LGHNA and CDR2 is YNFKEQ. This CDR3 is built from 18 residues. For the CDR3, the DNA is TGTGCCAGCAGCCCGGAGGGCCATACGGGGGGATACACAGATACGCAGTATTTT. It translates to CASSPEGHTGGYTDTQYF.

This clone was detected once. The CDR3 DNA sequence: TGTGCCAGCAGCCAAGATGAGTCGTCGGAGACCCAGTACTTC. It codes for CASSQDESSETQYF. The chain employs TRBV4-2 and TRBJ2-5; no clear D gene. Trimming left V 0 bases short and J 5 bases short, with 10 bases between. This CDR3 spans 14 amino acids. The germline V gene has CDR1 LGHNA and CDR2 YNFKEQ.

The chain combines TRBV6-6 with TRBJ1-2; D is unclear. V was pared by 5 bases and J by 8 bases, with 12 bases between. Germline values: CDR1 MNHNY, CDR2 SVGAGI (reference sequence). This CDR3 has 12 amino acids. The CDR3 loop reads CASSPLSRGYTF. The CDR3, as DNA: TGTGCCAGCAGTCCCCTTTCCCGGGGCTACACCTTC.

The J gene is TRBJ1-3, the V gene TRBV18; the match to TRBD1 covers 7 bases. After removal of 3 bases from V and 4 bases from J, the junction contained 3 bases not matched to a gene. The CDR3 is made up of 14 amino acids. CDR1 is KGHSH and CDR2 is LQKENI in the germline V gene. As DNA, the CDR3 is TGTGCCAGCTCACCGACAGGGTACGGAAACACCATATATTTT. It translates to CASSPTGYGNTIYF.

V and J are TRBV27 and TRBJ2-7; TRBD1 matches at 7 bases. Trimming cost V 5 bases and J 7 bases; bases outside gene matches: 14. From germline, CDR1 is MNHEY and CDR2 SMNVEV (reference sequence). The CDR3 covers 15 residues. The CDR3 bases are TGTGCCAGCAGTAAATGGACAGGCCCCTTGGGGGAGCAGTACTTC. It codes for CASSKWTGPLGEQYF.

This clone was recorded only once. This chain connects TRBV7-9 to TRBJ2-2; 7 bases line up with TRBD1. The V gene's germline CDR1 is SEHNR and CDR2 FQNEAQ (reference sequence). J was trimmed by 7 bases and V by 5 bases; bases with no gene match: 10. CDR3 length: 15 amino acids. CDR3 amino acids: CASSRTQGSHGELFF. DNA of the CDR3: TGTGCCAGCAGCCGAACACAGGGGTCGCACGGGGAGCTGTTTTTT.

This clone was observed once. This chain links TRBV5-4 with TRBJ2-7, with D perhaps TRBD2 (6 bases). CDR1 is SGHNT, CDR2 YYREEE, per germline (reference sequence). The V gene lost 6 bases and the J gene lost 6 bases, with 22 bases spanning the gap. There are 15 residues in the CDR3. The CDR3 loop is CASMPAGPRALEQYF. The CDR3 DNA reads as TGTGCCAGCATGCCAGCGGGCCCAAGGGCCCTCGAGCAGTACTTC.

The CDR3 nucleotides read TGCAGCGTTGAAGTTGTGGGACAGGGGGCACGGAAACTGTTTTTT. Protein product: CSVEVVGQGARKLFF. The V gene is TRBV29-1, the J gene TRBJ1-4; 12 bases match TRBD1. The V segment lost 1 base and the J segment 11 bases; nucleotides outside the gene matches: 8. In germline, CDR1 is SQVTM, CDR2 ANQGSEA. The CDR3 covers 15 residues.

This sequence joins TRBV7-2 and TRBJ1-1; D may be TRBD1 (5 bases). This CDR3 region has 13 residues. Trimming removed 4 bases at V and 11 bases at J, with 17 bases between. Germline loops: CDR1 SGHTA, CDR2 FQGNSA. CDR3 amino acids: CASSSMDNLGAFF. DNA of the CDR3: TGTGCCAGCAGCTCGATGGACAACCTTGGCGCTTTCTTT.

The chain is built from TRBV18 and TRBJ2-7; 10 bases fit TRBD1. V trimming: 3 bases; J trimming: 6 bases; junction bases outside the gene matches: 5. The germline CDR1 and CDR2 sequences are KGHSH and LQKENI. CDR3 length: 14 amino acids. CDR3 residues: CASSPGQGRSEQYF. For the CDR3, the DNA is TGTGCCAGCTCACCGGGACAGGGGCGGTCCGAGCAGTACTTC.

This clone has a handful of counts. The genes are TRBV11-2 and TRBJ1-4, with D hard to call. The germline CDR1 and CDR2 sequences are SGHAT and FQNNGV. Between the trimmed V and J ends, which lost 1 base and 0 bases, there was a span of 15 bases. The CDR3 loop spans 18 amino acids. DNA of the CDR3: TGTGCCAGCAGCTTAGTCCCCACAGTAACCTCAACTAATGAAAAACTGTTTTTT. Protein sequence: CASSLVPTVTSTNEKLFF.

This clone was seen only once. The rearrangement uses TRBV2 and TRBJ1-4, with 9 bases lining up with TRBD1. J lost 8 bases, V lost 7 bases, and 5 bases had no gene match. The CDR3 extends over 13 amino acids. Looked up from germline, CDR1 is SNHLY and CDR2 is FYNNEI. CDR3 coding DNA: TGTGCCAGCAAAGGGACAGGGAACGAAAAACTGTTTTTT. Translated, it gives CASKGTGNEKLFF.

This chain connects TRBV10-3 to TRBJ1-1; no clear D gene. CDR3 length: 13 amino acids. The germline gives CDR1 ENHRY, CDR2 SYGVKD. The V end lost 0 bases, the J end lost 11 bases, and 13 bases lay between the germline ends. CDR3 nucleotides: TGTGCCATCAGTGAGTCGACGAGGGAGGGCGCTTTCTTT. As protein: CAISESTREGAFF.

The chain joins TRBV7-8 to TRBJ2-5; 7 nucleotides line up with TRBD2. This CDR3 spans 15 amino acids. The V gene end was trimmed by 3 bases and the J gene end by 3 bases; junction bases not matched to a gene: 7. Germline CDR1 is SGHVS and CDR2 is FQNEAQ. CDR3 coding DNA: TGTGCCAGCAGCTTTCTCTTTGCGGGGGAAGAGACCCAGTACTTC. Translation gives CASSFLFAGEETQYF.

The V and J genes are TRBV15 and TRBJ1-2; perhaps TRBD1 as D (6 bases). The germline V gene encodes CDR1 LNHNV and CDR2 YYDKDF (reference sequence). The CDR3 contains 12 residues. Trimming stripped 7 bases from V and 2 bases from J, with 8 bases between. CDR3 in amino acids: CATTGQNYGYTF. CDR3 coding DNA: TGTGCCACCACCGGACAGAACTATGGCTACACCTTC.

The chain links TRBV2 to TRBJ1-1; TRBD1 matches at 9 bases. Germline V lookup: CDR1 SNHLY, CDR2 FYNNEI. Trimming cost V 6 bases and J 11 bases; bases outside gene matches: 10. CDR3 length: 13 residues. CDR3 protein: CASRGGGTGYAFF. The CDR3, as DNA: TGTGCCAGCAGAGGGGGGGGGACAGGGTACGCTTTCTTT.